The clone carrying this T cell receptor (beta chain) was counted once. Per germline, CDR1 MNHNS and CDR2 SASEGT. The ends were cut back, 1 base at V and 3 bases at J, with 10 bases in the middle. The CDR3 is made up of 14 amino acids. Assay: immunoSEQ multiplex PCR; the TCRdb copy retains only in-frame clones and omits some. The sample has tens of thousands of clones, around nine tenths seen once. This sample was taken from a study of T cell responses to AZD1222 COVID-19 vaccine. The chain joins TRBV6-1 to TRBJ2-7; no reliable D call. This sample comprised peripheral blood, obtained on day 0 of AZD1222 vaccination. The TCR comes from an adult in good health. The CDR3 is CASSEGRSHYEQYF. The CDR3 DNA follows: TGTGCCAGCAGTGAAGGAAGATCTCACTACGAGCAGTACTTC.